This paragraph reports one T cell receptor beta chain. No antigen is known for it. Germline-derived CDR1 and CDR2 are SEHNR and FQNEAQ (reference sequence). The CDR3 is made up of 15 amino acids. These data belong to a study of T cells expressing NK-cell markers. Study-level information: Seven sequenced donors out of eight were HCMV-seropositive, one seronegative.

Libraries used 5'RACE template switching adding universal primer site and UMIs. TCRdb re-called the 5' RACE reads and shows each CDR3 protein once, DNA omitted. The repertoire table contains about 450,000 distinct CDR3 sequences. Study-wide findings and caveats: Over 5 donors showed dominant NKG2C+ clonotypes comprising about 1.0-7.5% of their CD8+ T cells.

Sequenced: blood T cells: a sorted CD56 or NKG2C T cell subset, CD4+ or CD8+ T cells, or bulk PBMC T cells (not recorded which). The chain employs TRBV7-9 and TRBJ1-1. The TCR originated in a woman aged 18 to 75 in good health. The CDR3 here is CASSQGRGAVTEAFF. The whole variable domain, remainder taken from reference TRBV7-9 and TRBJ1-1, is DTGVSQNPRHKITKRGQNVTFRCDPISEHNRLYWYRQTLGQGPEFLTYFQNEAQLEKSRLLSDRFSAERPKGSFSTLEIQRTEQGDSAMYLCASSQGRGAVTEAFFGQGTRLTVV.